This passage covers 17 T cell receptor beta chains from one sample sequenced in a study of OX40 agonist ivuxolimab in advanced cancers. Using immunoSEQ multiplex PCR, the repertoire was profiled, and TCRdb retains in-frame clones only, with some absent. The sample includes some 57,000 clones, 80% to 95% of them seen just once. Sequenced material: CD4+ or CD8+ T cells sorted from blood, taken in a trial of the OX40 agonist ivuxolimab. These receptors were collected from an adult with an advanced solid tumor such as melanoma, head and neck, liver or kidney cancer.

V is TRBV6-5 and J is TRBJ1-1; D unresolved. The germline V and J ends were trimmed by 0 bases and 1 base, with 6 bases remaining between them. The CDR3 has 14 amino acids. Germline-derived CDR1 and CDR2 are MNHEY and SVGAGI. The CDR3 loop is CASSYSSRNTEAFF. The CDR3 DNA reads TGTGCCAGCAGTTACTCCAGCAGGAACACTGAAGCTTTCTTT.

V and J are TRBV7-3 and TRBJ2-1, with 8 bases identical to TRBD1. Germline V gene data show CDR1 as SGHTA and CDR2 as FQGTGA. The trim removed 5 bases at V and 0 bases at J, leaving 3 bases unmatched. The CDR3 extends over 15 amino acids. CDR3 DNA sequence: TGTGCCAGCAGCCCCCAGGGGGCCTCCTACAATGAGCAGTTCTTC. Its translation: CASSPQGASYNEQFF.

The chain carries TRBV7-9 and TRBJ2-1, with 7 bases matching TRBD1. The V and J ends lost 5 bases and 6 bases, in that order; junction bases with no gene match: 10. The CDR3 spans 15 residues. Germline V gene data show CDR1 as SEHNR and CDR2 as FQNEAQ (reference sequence). The CDR3 DNA reads as TGTGCCAGCAGCCCCGACAGGGTCCGGGGCAATGAGCAGTTCTTC. Residues: CASSPDRVRGNEQFF.

This sequence joins TRBV28 and TRBJ1-2; D possibly corresponds to TRBD1 (5 bases). Germline CDR1 MDHEN, CDR2 SYDVKM. This CDR3 is 14 amino acids long. V was trimmed by 5 bases and J by 10 bases, leaving 20 bases between them. The CDR3 region is CASSTPGFSYYYTF. CDR3 in DNA: TGTGCCAGCAGTACCCCAGGGTTTTCTTACTACTACACCTTC.

V usage is TRBV29-1 and J usage is TRBJ1-2; 9 nucleotides agree with TRBD1. CDR1 is SQVTM and CDR2 is ANQGSEA in the germline V gene. CDR3 length equals 12 residues. V shed 5 bases and J 8 bases; nucleotides not matched to a gene: 6. CDR3 sequence (DNA): TGCAGCGTTCTGGAACAGGGGGCAGGCTACACCTTC. Its protein is CSVLEQGAGYTF.

V usage is TRBV7-8 and J usage is TRBJ2-7, with 9 bases lining up with TRBD2. CDR1 is SGHVS, CDR2 FQNEAQ, per germline. V shed 2 bases and J 2 bases; nucleotides not matched to a gene: 4. The CDR3 runs to 15 residues. The CDR3 loop reads CASSLLRGGPYEQYF. The CDR3 DNA sequence: TGTGCCAGCAGCTTATTGCGGGGGGGGCCCTACGAGCAGTACTTC.

This chain links TRBV4-3 with TRBJ2-2, with TRBD2 as a possible D gene (6 bases). The CDR3 consists of 17 residues. Trimming took 0 bases from V and 5 from J, leaving 16 bases between them. In germline, CDR1 is LGHNA, CDR2 YSLEER. CDR3 sequence: CASSQDPGGDMTGELFF. CDR3 DNA sequence: TGCGCCAGCAGCCAAGACCCCGGGGGAGATATGACCGGGGAGCTGTTTTTT.

V gene TRBV28 combines with J gene TRBJ2-3, with D possibly matching TRBD1 (5 bases). V was trimmed by 6 bases and J by 2 bases, leaving 18 bases between them. From germline, CDR1 is MDHEN and CDR2 SYDVKM. The CDR3 length is 16 residues. The CDR3 spells CASRHKRKGYTDTQYF. CDR3 DNA: TGTGCCAGCAGACATAAGCGAAAGGGGTACACAGATACGCAGTATTTT.

The genes are TRBV30 and TRBJ1-6; 8 nucleotides align to TRBD1. J lost 0 bases, V lost 5 bases, and 6 bases had no gene match. This CDR3 contains 16 residues. Germline CDR1 and CDR2: GTSNPN and SVGIG (reference sequence). The CDR3 bases are TGTGCCTGGTCTCAGGGGGCAAGCTCCTATAATTCACCCCTCCACTTT. Translated, it gives CAWSQGASSYNSPLHF.

The chain carries TRBV6-1 and TRBJ1-1; the match to TRBD1 covers 7 bases. The CDR3 runs to 15 residues. Per germline, CDR1 MNHNS and CDR2 SASEGT. V trimming: 7 bases; J trimming: 4 bases; junction bases outside the gene matches: 12. This CDR3 reads CASTPWRQGSTEAFF. CDR3 DNA: TGTGCCAGCACCCCCTGGAGACAGGGATCCACTGAAGCTTTCTTT.

J is TRBJ2-3 and V is TRBV30; D perhaps matches TRBD2 (7 bases). CDR1 is GTSNPN, CDR2 SVGIG, per germline (reference sequence). This CDR3 spans 14 amino acids. The V end lost 5 bases, the J end lost 1 base, and 13 bases lay between the germline ends. The CDR3 nucleotides read TGTGCCTGGGGGGGCGGGGGAGGCACAGATACGCAGTATTTT. It codes for CAWGGGGGTDTQYF.

This clone was detected once. The chain uses TRBV6-6 and TRBJ1-5; TRBD1 might be the D (5 bases). Germline CDR1 and CDR2: MNHNY and SVGAGI (reference sequence). The V gene lost 8 bases and the J gene lost 1 base, with 18 bases spanning the gap. CDR3 length equals 16 residues. CDR3 in amino acids: CASGTGRITSNQPQHF. In DNA, the CDR3 is TGTGCCAGCGGGACGGGCCGAATCACCAGCAATCAGCCCCAGCATTTT.

CDR3 bases: TGTGCCAGCAGTTCGGGACGTTGGGAAAAACTGTTTTTT. It translates to CASSSGRWEKLFF. The V call is TRBV27, the J call TRBJ1-4; perhaps TRBD1 as D (5 bases). Germline CDR1 reads MNHEY; CDR2 reads SMNVEV (reference sequence). Trimming pared 4 bases from V and 8 bases from J, leaving 11 bases between. This CDR3 spans 13 amino acids.

Points on this clone: Sequence at one end of the junction differs from germline and may be a read error. The chain recombines TRBV6-6 with TRBJ1-5; D is unresolved. The CDR3 totals 14 residues. Germline V lookup: CDR1 MNHNY, CDR2 SVGAGI (reference sequence). CDR3 DNA sequence: TGTGCCAGCAGTTACCCCGGGAGCAGTCAGCCCCAGCATTTT. Protein product: CASSYPGSSQPQHF.

This clone was seen once. The chain uses TRBV6-5 and TRBJ1-6; D remains unclear. From germline, CDR1 is MNHEY and CDR2 SVGAGI. This CDR3 contains 13 residues. Trimming pared 0 bases from V and 7 bases from J, leaving 4 bases between. The CDR3 DNA follows: TGTGCCAGCAGTTACTCGTTAAATTCACCCCTCCACTTT. Translation: CASSYSLNSPLHF.

The chain carries TRBV5-6 and TRBJ2-2; 7 bases line up with TRBD2. This CDR3 has 15 amino acids. Looked up from germline, CDR1 is SGHDT and CDR2 is YYEEEE. V shed 5 bases and J 4 bases; nucleotides not matched to a gene: 8. The CDR3 protein is CASRSLPGGTGELFF. DNA of the CDR3: TGTGCCAGCAGGTCCCTCCCGGGGGGCACCGGGGAGCTGTTTTTT.

V is TRBV28 and J is TRBJ1-1; 11 nucleotides agree with TRBD1. CDR1 MDHEN and CDR2 SYDVKM come from the germline V gene. The CDR3 runs to 13 residues. The V and J ends lost 6 bases and 7 bases, in that order; junction bases with no gene match: 4. The CDR3 bases are TGTGCCAGCAGAGGACAGGGGGCAATTGAAGCTTTCTTT. Encoded protein: CASRGQGAIEAFF.